A selection of T cell receptor beta chains follows, all from one sample in a study of blood T cells in healthy people across ages. TCRdb reanalysed the 5' RACE reads using MiXCR and keeps one entry per CDR3 protein. The table shows 550,000 to 800,000 distinct CDR3 sequences, with around 32% occurring only once. What was sequenced was blood. All receptors derive from a woman older than 75 in good health. CDR3s include the opening cysteine and the closing phenylalanine or tryptophan. A D gene is named only where the DNA matches it firmly. A clone size is listed for some rows: how often the clone was seen (once, few, many), or a class if it is expanded.

TRBV20-1,many,-,TRBJ1-1,CSASQGSLNTEAFF,TGCAGTGCTTCACAGGGTTCTCTGAACACTGAAGCTTTCTTT
TRBV2,-,TRBD1,TRBJ1-4,CASTADRVNEKLFF,TGTGCCAGCACCGCCGACAGGGTTAATGAAAAACTGTTTTTT
TRBV7-9,-,-,TRBJ1-2,CASSLARGAAAGYTF,TGTGCCAGCAGCTTAGCCCGGGGGGCAGCTGCGGGCTACACCTTC
TRBV7-2,many,-,TRBJ1-1,CASSSSQGEAFF,TGTGCCAGCAGCTCATCACAGGGCGAAGCTTTCTTT
TRBV30,-,-,TRBJ1-4,CAWRGGRRGEKLFF,TGTGCCTGGAGGGGTGGACGACGGGGGGAAAAACTATTTTTT
TRBV4-2,-,TRBD1,TRBJ2-5,CASSQETGVETQYF,TGTGCCAGCAGCCAAGAAACAGGGGTGGAGACCCAGTACTTC
TRBV9,many,TRBD1,TRBJ2-6,CASSVGGDRGRGGANVLTF,TGTGCCAGCAGCGTAGGAGGCGACAGGGGCCGAGGTGGGGCCAACGTCCTGACTTTC
TRBV20-1,many,TRBD1,TRBJ1-5,CSARDRDNQPQHF,TGCAGTGCGAGGGACAGGGACAATCAGCCCCAGCATTTT
TRBV7-6,few,TRBD1,TRBJ2-4,CASSLDYRGPPKNIQYF,TGTGCCAGCAGCTTAGACTACAGGGGTCCTCCCAAAAACATTCAGTACTTC
TRBV7-8,-,-,TRBJ1-4,CASSLAPLRDEKLFF,TGTGCCAGCAGCTTAGCACCGTTAAGGGATGAAAAACTGTTTTTT
TRBV29-1,many,-,TRBJ2-3,CSVEEAETSTDTQYF,TGCAGCGTTGAAGAGGCGGAGACTAGCACAGATACGCAGTATTTT
TRBV4-1,many,-,TRBJ2-7,CASSQEVQITYEQYF,TGCGCCAGCAGCCAAGAAGTCCAGATAACCTACGAGCAGTACTTC
TRBV5-4,many,TRBD2,TRBJ2-1,CASSSTSGGHEQFF,TGTGCCAGCAGCTCGACTAGCGGGGGGCATGAGCAGTTCTTC
TRBV9,many,-,TRBJ2-1,CASSVEWDGGRNKNEQFF,TGTGCCAGCAGCGTAGAGTGGGATGGGGGGCGAAATAAAAATGAGCAGTTCTTC
TRBV3-1,few,-,TRBJ1-6,CASSNGDVLGSPLHF,TGTGCCAGCAGCAATGGGGACGTACTGGGTTCACCCCTCCACTTT
TRBV19,-,-,TRBJ1-5,CASSSGVQPQHF,TGTGCCAGTAGTTCAGGGGTTCAGCCCCAGCATTTT
TRBV6-2/TRBV6-3,-,-,TRBJ2-2,CASSYQVAGELFF,TGTGCCAGCAGTTACCAGGTGGCCGGGGAGCTGTTTTTT
TRBV30,few,-,TRBJ2-6,CAWSLRSLSGANVRTF,TGTGCCTGGAGTCTCAGGTCCCTCTCTGGGGCCAACGTCCGGACTTTC
TRBV20-1,many,-,TRBJ2-7,CGGLAALSYEQYF,TGCGGGGGCCTGGCGGCCCTCTCCTACGAGCAGTACTTC
TRBV20-1,few,-,TRBJ1-1,CSARRGGRLNTEAFF,TGCAGTGCCCGACGCGGGGGCCGGCTGAACACTGAAGCTTTCTTT
TRBV12-3/TRBV12-4,-,-,TRBJ2-3,CASSLGIGTRVSTDAQYF,TGTGCCAGCAGTTTAGGGATTGGTACTAGGGTGAGCACAGATGCGCAGTATTTT
TRBV20-1,-,TRBD1,TRBJ1-6,CSARGGGRGSSPLHF,TGCAGTGCTAGAGGAGGGGGCAGGGGGAGTTCACCCCTCCACTTT
TRBV12-3/TRBV12-4,many,-,TRBJ2-7,CASSLGEQQYF,TGTGCCAGCAGTTTAGGGGAACAGCAGTACTTC
TRBV12-3/TRBV12-4,-,TRBD2,TRBJ2-5,CASVGLAGETQYF,TGTGCCAGCGTTGGGCTAGCGGGGGAGACCCAGTACTTC
TRBV5-1,-,-,TRBJ1-1,CASSPQDSLMTEAFF,TGCGCCAGCAGCCCGCAGGACAGTTTGATGACTGAAGCTTTCTTT
TRBV30,-,TRBD1,TRBJ1-5,CAWSQNRGGGNQPQHF,TGTGCCTGGAGTCAAAACAGGGGGGGCGGCAATCAGCCCCAGCATTTT
TRBV12-3/TRBV12-4,many,TRBD2,TRBJ2-1,CASSSGLAGGREQFF,TGTGCCAGCAGTTCGGGACTAGCGGGGGGAAGAGAGCAGTTCTTC
TRBV6-6,many,-,TRBJ2-1,CASSYLAPSVGQFF,TGTGCCAGCAGTTACTTGGCCCCTTCGGTCGGGCAGTTCTTC
TRBV15,-,-,TRBJ1-2,CATSRDGGDYGYTF,TGTGCCACCAGCAGAGATGGGGGTGACTATGGCTACACCTTC
TRBV15,-,TRBD1,TRBJ1-5,CATSNGQANQPQHF,TGTGCCACCAGCAACGGACAGGCCAATCAGCCCCAGCATTTT
TRBV12-3/TRBV12-4,-,TRBD2,TRBJ2-3,CASSLASGTTDTEYF,TGTGCCAGCAGTTTAGCTAGCGGGACCACAGATACGGAGTATTTT
TRBV20-1,-,-,TRBJ1-1,CSARETPEAFF,TGCAGTGCTAGAGAGACTCCTGAAGCTTTCTTT
TRBV6-2/TRBV6-3,-,TRBD1,TRBJ2-1,CASRLTGGYNEQFF,TGTGCCAGCAGGTTGACAGGGGGGTACAATGAGCAGTTCTTC
TRBV14,many,TRBD2,TRBJ2-1,CASSQDRVASGGLYNEQFF,TGTGCCAGCAGCCAAGATCGAGTGGCTAGCGGGGGATTGTACAATGAGCAGTTCTTC
TRBV5-6,-,-,TRBJ1-2,CASSTRARGRVDSYGYTF,TGTGCCAGCAGCACCCGTGCGCGGGGGCGCGTAGATAGCTATGGCTACACCTTC
TRBV20-1,many,-,TRBJ2-5,CSAGFGRVPGGETQYF,TGCAGTGCTGGGTTCGGTCGGGTCCCCGGTGGCGAGACCCAGTACTTC
TRBV29-1,few,-,TRBJ1-1,CSVEDQVGVSVNTEAFF,TGCAGCGTTGAAGATCAAGTAGGGGTCTCGGTGAACACTGAAGCTTTCTTT
TRBV5-1,many,TRBD1,TRBJ2-7,CASSFGDRAYEQYF,TGCGCCAGCAGCTTTGGAGACAGGGCTTACGAGCAGTACTTC
TRBV10-3,-,-,TRBJ2-1,CTTARRGDNEQFF,TGTACCACCGCCCGCAGGGGGGACAATGAGCAGTTCTTC
TRBV4-3,-,-,TRBJ2-5,CASSQDLGVLSGETQYF,TGCGCCAGCAGCCAAGATCTCGGCGTCTTGTCAGGAGAGACCCAGTACTTC
TRBV20-1,few,-,TRBJ1-5,CSAKEHLNQPQHF,TGCAGTGCGAAAGAGCACCTCAATCAGCCCCAGCATTTT
TRBV11-1,many,-,TRBJ2-1,CASSLAWQVGNEQFF,TGTGCCAGCAGCTTAGCGTGGCAGGTAGGCAATGAGCAGTTCTTC